This paragraph reports one T cell receptor (beta chain). Its antigen is still unknown. This specimen belongs to a study of CD8 T cells in Susac syndrome. The CDR3 loop spans 16 amino acids. The ends lost 3 bases at V and 7 bases at J; junction bases unmatched: 14. Germline loops: CDR1 DFQATT, CDR2 SNEGSKA (reference sequence). Reverse transcription of about 0.5 to 1 ug RNA was carried out with random hexamers. The method of amplification for TCR beta CDR3 was immunoSEQ multiplex PCR, covering 54 Vbeta and 13 Jbeta. TCRdb redid the calling of the immunoSEQ multiplex PCR reads with MiXCR, one entry per CDR3 protein. The repertoire holds over 100,000 distinct CDR3 sequences, with about nine tenths as singletons. The study, taken as a whole, reports: An acknowledgment was made by the study that its TCR sequencing and HLA analysis involved relatively few individuals.

The controls were healthy donors who were matched for age and sex. TEMRA cells were FACS-enriched, unlike CD8+ and CD4+ T cells, which were negatively isolated. The sequenced material came from CD4+ T cells from PBMCs. This receptor was taken from a human donor in good health. The chain carries TRBV20-1 and TRBJ1-1, with 10 nucleotides matching TRBD1. The CDR3 loop is CSASHWGGQGTLEAFF. The CDR3, as DNA: TGCAGTGCTAGTCATTGGGGGGGACAGGGGACCCTTGAAGCTTTCTTT.